This T cell receptor (beta chain) was sequenced in a study of blood T cell repertoires in COVID-19. As handled by the study authors: How many nucleated cells were present was estimated from reference gene primer amplification. Clones were sequenced by immunoSEQ multiplex PCR, and TCRdb holds only the in-frame ones, with some missing. For V, J and clone size, that table is used; D and trimming come from the DNA. Among 45,000 to 50,000 clones listed, around 80% were seen once. Germline V gene lookup returns CDR1 SGHAT and CDR2 FQNNGV. The CDR3 contains 13 residues. V gave up 5 bases and J gave up 6 bases, with 10 bases separating them.

The sequence was collected from a man in his 70s with acute or convalescent COVID-19. The gene calls are TRBV11-2 and TRBJ2-2; D gene ambiguous. Input material: peripheral blood. CDR3 nucleotides: TGTGCCAGCAGCCCCATCTCGGCCGGGGAGCTGTTTTTT. This sequence encodes CASSPISAGELFF.